The present entry profiles one T cell receptor beta chain with its context. This sample is part of a study of blood T cell repertoires in COVID-19. Background on the study: Some COVID-19 samples were acute and others convalescent; all came from the United States, Italy and Spain.

Original handling: Researchers report that nucleated cell counts were estimated from reference gene primer amplification. Only in-frame clones appear in the TCRdb table, and some are missing; sequencing was by immunoSEQ multiplex PCR. V, J and clone size derive from that table, while D and trimming were established from the DNA sequence. Among more than 110,000 clones listed, about four fifths were seen once. Trimming left V 4 bases short and J 6 bases short, with 17 bases between. Germline V gives CDR1 SGHTS, CDR2 YDEGEE. The CDR3 length is 14 residues. The sequenced sample was peripheral blood. This sequence joins TRBV5-8 and TRBJ2-7; possibly TRBD2 for D (6 bases). The origin of this receptor is a man older than 75 with acute or convalescent COVID-19. The CDR3 coding sequence is TGTGCCAGCAGCCGCCTGCGGGGTATTGGCGAGCAGTACTTC. Translation: CASSRLRGIGEQYF.